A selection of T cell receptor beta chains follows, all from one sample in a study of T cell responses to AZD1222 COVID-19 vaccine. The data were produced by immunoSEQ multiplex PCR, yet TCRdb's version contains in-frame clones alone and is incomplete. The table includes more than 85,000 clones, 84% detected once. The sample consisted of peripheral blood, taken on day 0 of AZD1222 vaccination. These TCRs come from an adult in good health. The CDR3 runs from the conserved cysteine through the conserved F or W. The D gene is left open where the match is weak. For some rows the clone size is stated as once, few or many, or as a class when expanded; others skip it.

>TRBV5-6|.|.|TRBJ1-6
TGTGCCAGCAGCTTGGGCGGTAGCTCTAATTCACCCCTCCACTTT
CASSLGGSSNSPLHF
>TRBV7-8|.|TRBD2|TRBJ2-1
TGTGCCAGCAGCTTGTCTAGCGGGAGAGGGAATGAGCAGTTCTTC
CASSLSSGRGNEQFF
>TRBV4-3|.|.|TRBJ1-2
TGCGCCAGCAGCCAAGATCGAAACAGGAACTATGGCTACACCTTC
CASSQDRNRNYGYTF
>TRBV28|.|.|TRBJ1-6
TGTGCCAGCAGTTTATCGGGGAAGAACTCACCCCTCCACTTT
CASSLSGKNSPLHF
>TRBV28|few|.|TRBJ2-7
TGTGCCAGCAGCATTACCCGGGCCTCCTACGAGCAGTACTTC
CASSITRASYEQYF
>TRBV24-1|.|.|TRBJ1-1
TGTGCCACCAGTGATTTAGTGGGGGGCGAAAGGGGGACTGAAGCTTTCTTT
CATSDLVGGERGTEAFF
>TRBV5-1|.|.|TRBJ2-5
TGCGCCAGCAGCTTCGGGGTCGAGACCCAGTACTTC
CASSFGVETQYF
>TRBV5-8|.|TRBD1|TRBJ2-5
TGTGCCAGCAGCCAAACAGGGGGCATCGGGGAGACCCAGTACTTC
CASSQTGGIGETQYF
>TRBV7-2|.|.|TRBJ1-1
TGTGCCAGCAGCTTACCCTCGAACACTGAAGCTTTCTTT
CASSLPSNTEAFF
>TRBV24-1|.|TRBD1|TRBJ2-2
TGTGCCACCAGTTCAAACCTGGGACAGGGGGCTACGGCGAACACCGGGGAGCTGTTTTTT
CATSSNLGQGATANTGELFF
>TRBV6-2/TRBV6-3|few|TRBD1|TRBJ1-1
TGTGCCAGCAGTTACTCCCGGGACAGGAGGGCTGAAGCTTTCTTT
CASSYSRDRRAEAFF
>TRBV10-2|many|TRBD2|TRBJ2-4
TGCGCCAGCAGTGAGTCGTTGGGGGGGAATCAAAACATTCAGTACTTC
CASSESLGGNQNIQYF
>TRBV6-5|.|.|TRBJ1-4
TGTGCCAGCAGTTACTCCCGAAATACTAATGAAAAACTGTTTTTT
CASSYSRNTNEKLFF
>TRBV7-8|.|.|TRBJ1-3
TGTGCCAGCAGCTTACCCGGCGGGGCTGGAAACACCATATATTTT
CASSLPGGAGNTIYF
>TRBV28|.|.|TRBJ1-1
TGTGCCAGCAGTCCAGGTTACACTGAAGCTTTCTTT
CASSPGYTEAFF
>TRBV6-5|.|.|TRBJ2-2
TGTGCCAGCTTTCGGGCGGGGAGCACCGGGGAGCTGTTTTTT
CASFRAGSTGELFF
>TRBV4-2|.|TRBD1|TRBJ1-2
TGTGCCAGCAGCCAAGAACAGGGGGCGAGTGGCTACACCTTC
CASSQEQGASGYTF
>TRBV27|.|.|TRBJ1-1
TGTGCCAGCAGATCGCTTGGGGGAATGAACACTGAAGCTTTCTTT
CASRSLGGMNTEAFF
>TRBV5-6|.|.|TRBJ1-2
TGTGCCAGCAGCTTGATTCAGACAGGAGCCTATGGCTACACCTTC
CASSLIQTGAYGYTF
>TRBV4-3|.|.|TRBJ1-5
TGCGCCAGCAGCCAAGATACGGGGATAGGGCAGCCCCAGCATTTT
CASSQDTGIGQPQHF
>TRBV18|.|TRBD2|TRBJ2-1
TGTGCCAGCTCACCAAATTTCCAAACGCGGGGGAATGAGCAGTTCTTC
CASSPNFQTRGNEQFF
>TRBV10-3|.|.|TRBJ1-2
TGTGCCATCAGTGAGAGGCAGGGAACTGAGGGCTACACCTTC
CAISERQGTEGYTF
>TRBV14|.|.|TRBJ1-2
TGTGCCAGCAGCCAAGCAAGGACGAATGGCTACACCTTC
CASSQARTNGYTF
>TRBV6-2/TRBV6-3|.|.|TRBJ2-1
TGTGCCAGCAGTCGCCGGGGGTCACGGACTCTGGATAAGCAGTTCTTC
CASSRRGSRTLDKQFF
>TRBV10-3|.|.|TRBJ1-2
TGTGCCATCAGTGGGGCGATTGGCTACACCTTC
CAISGAIGYTF
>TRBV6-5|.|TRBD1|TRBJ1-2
TGTGCCAGCAGTTTTGACAGGGACTATGGCTACACCTTC
CASSFDRDYGYTF
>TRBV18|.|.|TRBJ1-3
TGTGCCAGCTCACCGGCGATAGGGGCACCCCCTAATGGAAACACCATATATTTT
CASSPAIGAPPNGNTIYF
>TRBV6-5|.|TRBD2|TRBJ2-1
TGTGCCAGCAGTTACGATCCGGGACTAGCCCAGCAGTTCTTC
CASSYDPGLAQQFF
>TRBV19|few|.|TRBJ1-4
TGTGCCAGTAGTCCCGAGAGAAGGAAACTGTTTTTT
CASSPERRKLFF
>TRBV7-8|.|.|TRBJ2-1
TGTGCCAGCAGCCGCCAAATGGTAGGAGGGTTAGGTGAGCAGTTCTTC
CASSRQMVGGLGEQFF
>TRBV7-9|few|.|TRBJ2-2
TGTGCCAGCAGTTCCTTTACGGGAGCCGGGGAGCTGTTTTTT
CASSSFTGAGELFF
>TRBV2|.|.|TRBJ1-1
TGTGCCAGCAGTGCTGTGGATTTGAACACTGAAGCTTTCTTT
CASSAVDLNTEAFF
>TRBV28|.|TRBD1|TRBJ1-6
TGTGCCAGCAGTTTGGCACAGGGGTTTAATTCACCCCTCCACTTT
CASSLAQGFNSPLHF
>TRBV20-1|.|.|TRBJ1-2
TGCAGTGCAACTGCAGGGTATGGCTACACCTTC
CSATAGYGYTF
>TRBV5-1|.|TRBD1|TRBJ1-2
TGCGCCAGCAGCGCCAGGGGGGTTTACTATGGCTACACCTTC
CASSARGVYYGYTF
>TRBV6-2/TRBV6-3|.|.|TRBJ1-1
TGTGCCAGCAGTTACTCTGGCAGCCCGAACACTGAAGCTTTCTTT
CASSYSGSPNTEAFF
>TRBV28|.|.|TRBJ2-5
TGTGCCAGCAGTCCCTATGGGGGGGGACAGGAGACCCAGTACTTC
CASSPYGGGQETQYF
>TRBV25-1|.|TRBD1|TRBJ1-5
TGTGCCAGCAGTGAAGGGACAGGGGTTGGGTTTCAGCCCCAGCATTTT
CASSEGTGVGFQPQHF
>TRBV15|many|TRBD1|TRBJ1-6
TGTGCCACCAGCAGAGGAGGACAGGGGGCGTATAATTCACCCCTCCACTTT
CATSRGGQGAYNSPLHF
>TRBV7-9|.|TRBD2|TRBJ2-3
TGTGCCAGCAGCCCGCACCGGGGGGGCAGGACAGATACGCAGTATTTT
CASSPHRGGRTDTQYF
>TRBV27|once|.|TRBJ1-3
TGTGCCAGCAGTTTAAGAGAAGGAAACACCATATATTTT
CASSLREGNTIYF
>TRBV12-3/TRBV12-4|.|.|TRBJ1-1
TGTGCCAGCAAAATGGGGGGTAACACTGAAGCTTTCTTT
CASKMGGNTEAFF
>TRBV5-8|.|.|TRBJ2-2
TGTGCCAGCAGTCCCGTGGGGGCGCCCACCGGGGAGCTGTTTTTT
CASSPVGAPTGELFF
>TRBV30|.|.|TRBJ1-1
TGTGCCCGAGGGCGGGGTATCGGGAACACTGAAGCTTTCTTT
CARGRGIGNTEAFF
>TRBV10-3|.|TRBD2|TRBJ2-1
TGTGCCATCAGGCGAGGGACTAGCGGGAGAGACAATGAGCAGTTCTTC
CAIRRGTSGRDNEQFF
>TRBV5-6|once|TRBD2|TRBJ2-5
TGTGCCAGCAGCTTCCGGGACTATCCCCTTCAGACCCAGTACTTC
CASSFRDYPLQTQYF
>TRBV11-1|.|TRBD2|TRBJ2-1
TGTGCCAGCAGCGGGGTCGGGAGGGCCTACAATGAGCAGTTCTTC
CASSGVGRAYNEQFF
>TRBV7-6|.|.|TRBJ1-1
TGTGCCAGCAGCTTAGCGGTCAGGAGGGGACAGAACACTGAAGCTTTCTTT
CASSLAVRRGQNTEAFF
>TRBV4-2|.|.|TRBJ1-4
TGTGCCAGCAGCCAAGCGGGGTCTAATGAAAAACTGTTTTTT
CASSQAGSNEKLFF
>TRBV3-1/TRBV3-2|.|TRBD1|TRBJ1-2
TGTGCCAGCAGCCCCACAGGGGGGTATGGCTACACCTTC
CASSPTGGYGYTF
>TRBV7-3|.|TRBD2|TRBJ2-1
TGTGCCAGCAGCTTAATGCTAGCGGGAGAAGGACAGCAGTTCTTC
CASSLMLAGEGQQFF
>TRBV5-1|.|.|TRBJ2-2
TGCGCCAGCAGCTTGGAGACCACGAACACCGGGGAGCTGTTTTTT
CASSLETTNTGELFF